This is a list of T cell receptor beta chains from one sample in a study of blood T cell repertoires in COVID-19. This table comes from immunoSEQ multiplex PCR, and its TCRdb copy is limited to in-frame clones, with some not included. Among approximately 300,000 clones listed, roughly 90% were seen once. Sequencing was carried out using PBMCs or T cells enriched from blood (not recorded which). All receptors come from a woman in her 30s who had been exposed to COVID-19. CDR3s include the opening cysteine and the closing phenylalanine or tryptophan. D genes are given only for firm matches. Clone size is given for some rows only: seen once, a few or many times, or a class if the clone is expanded.

CDR3nt	CDR3aa	d_gene	v_gene	j_gene	abundance
TGCGCCAGCAGCCAACGGACTAGGGACAGGGGATACGAGCAGTACTTC	CASSQRTRDRGYEQYF	TRBD1	TRBV4-1	TRBJ2-7	.
TGTGCCAGCAGCGTCACGGGACAGGGGGCGCATGAGCAGTACTTC	CASSVTGQGAHEQYF	TRBD1	TRBV9	TRBJ2-7	.
TGTGCCAGCTCACCAGGACTAGTTCTCTCCTACGAGCAGTACTTC	CASSPGLVLSYEQYF	TRBD2	TRBV18	TRBJ2-7	.
TGTGCCATCAGTGACCGGGGACAAGGGCCCCTAAACTATGGCTACACCTTC	CAISDRGQGPLNYGYTF	.	TRBV10-3	TRBJ1-2	.
TGTGCCAGCAGCCCTCGGCCCGGGACAGGCCCCTACGAGCAGTACTTC	CASSPRPGTGPYEQYF	TRBD1	TRBV5-4	TRBJ2-7	.
TGTGCCAGCAGTCGGACAGCCCTTAATGGCTACACCTTC	CASSRTALNGYTF	.	TRBV6-5	TRBJ1-2	.
TGTGCCAGCAGGACGGGGGAAGGGCCCCAGCATTTT	CASRTGEGPQHF	.	TRBV6-5	TRBJ1-5	once
TGTGCCAGCAGCCAGACAGGGACCTACGAGCAGTACTTC	CASSQTGTYEQYF	TRBD1	TRBV3-1/TRBV3-2	TRBJ2-7	.
TGTGCCAGCAGCTTCGGACTAGCCTATCAAGAGACCCAGTACTTC	CASSFGLAYQETQYF	TRBD2	TRBV7-2	TRBJ2-5	.
TGCGCCAGCCTTAAAGTGGCAGGGTCCGGGGAGCTGTTTTTT	CASLKVAGSGELFF	.	TRBV23-1	TRBJ2-2	.
TGTGCCAGTAGTATCTTCGGGGTCTACACCTTC	CASSIFGVYTF	.	TRBV19	TRBJ1-2	.
TGTGCCAGTAGTATAGGACGCAATGGAGTCCATCAGCCCCAGCATTTT	CASSIGRNGVHQPQHF	.	TRBV19	TRBJ1-5	.
TGTGCCAGCAGCACCGACAGGGATAGGCCTGAAGCTTTCTTT	CASSTDRDRPEAFF	TRBD1	TRBV5-4	TRBJ1-1	.
TGTGCCAGCAGCCCCCGGCCCGTAGCCGGGGGGGGGTACAATGAGCAGTTCTTC	CASSPRPVAGGGYNEQFF	TRBD2	TRBV7-8	TRBJ2-1	.